This TCR beta chain derives from a study of cytomegalovirus exposure and HLA in healthy donors. PCR involved 60 Vbeta and 13 Jbeta primers. Here immunoSEQ multiplex PCR was the method, and the copy in TCRdb shows in-frame clones only, minus some. This sample has 150,000 to 170,000 clones, with about three quarters found just once. Germline CDR1 SQVTM, CDR2 ANQGSEA. Trimming stripped 1 base from V and 1 base from J, with 7 bases between. The CDR3 consists of 13 residues. The chain links TRBV29-1 to TRBJ1-1; D might be TRBD1 (5 bases). This receptor was identified in a woman between 40 and 55 years old in good health and CMV-seronegative. The specimen was PBMCs. CDR3 sequence: CSVEVRANTEAFF. CDR3 bases: TGCAGCGTTGAAGTCAGGGCGAACACTGAAGCTTTCTTT.